Listed below are T cell receptor beta chains from one sample, sequenced in a study of blood T cells in healthy people across ages. TCRdb independently ran MiXCR on the 5' RACE reads; one entry per CDR3 protein. The table includes hundreds of thousands of distinct CDR3 sequences, around 42% detected once. The sample taken for sequencing was blood. These receptor sequences come from a man in his 60s in good health. CDR3s include the opening cysteine and the closing phenylalanine or tryptophan. Rows may omit the clone size; those that give it use once, few, many or a size class.

v_call	cdr3_length	clone_size	cdr3_aa
TRBV6-5	14	.	CASTQSGGPYEQYF
TRBV7-2	16	.	CASSGAQTGLREKLFF
TRBV19	15	.	CASSTTSGGANEQFF
TRBV5-1	16	few	CASSFGLAENYNEQYF
TRBV14	15	.	CASSQRTSVYNEQFF
TRBV6-5	15	.	CASSLSRGSGVPLHF
TRBV29-1	17	few	CSVGHGWGVRTKTEAFF
TRBV4-3	16	few	CASSQSIGTANYGYTF
TRBV28	17	few	CASSPHTGQGFSYEQYF
TRBV28	14	few	CASSLGGPDTEAFF
TRBV3-1	14	few	CASSPDFYPHEQYF
TRBV20-1	11	.	CSARDVYEQYF
TRBV19	19	.	CASSRGADSSWGRVETQYF
TRBV5-6	15	.	CASSFTPGQDYEQYF
TRBV20-1	13	few	CSATNSATREQYF
TRBV20-1	13	few	CSATGLGGHEQFF
TRBV20-1	15	.	CSAQDPRGRTYEQYF